Below are 10 T cell receptor beta chains sequenced from a single sample in a study of vaccination and CD4 T cells after COVID-19. The treatment is: 10-day PBMC culture with coronavirus spike peptide pools or control peptides (ViraFEST assay). Their recognized antigens are unknown. Sequence data for DNA of cultured CD4+ T cells were generated by the Oncomine TCR Beta short-read assay. TCRdb ran MiXCR on the PCR reads and lists one entry per CDR3 protein. Counted here are about 15,000 distinct CDR3 sequences, around 43% occurring once; the ten biggest clones make up 15% to 25%. Specimen: CD4+ T cells from blood, cultured in vitro, collected before SARS-CoV-2 vaccination. The origin of the receptors is a human donor who received a COVID-19 vaccine.

This chain uses TRBV5-5 with TRBJ2-1, with 7 bases identical to TRBD1. Germline V gene data show CDR1 as SGHKS and CDR2 as YYEKEE (reference sequence). The V segment lost 4 bases and the J segment 0 bases; nucleotides outside the gene matches: 4. The CDR3 is 15 amino acids. The chain's CDR3 is CASSETGSSYNEQFF. Here the CDR3 DNA reads TGTGCCAGCAGCGAGACAGGGAGCTCCTACAATGAGCAGTTCTTC.

The chain combines TRBV6-5 with TRBJ2-7; D perhaps matches TRBD1 (5 bases). V gave up 2 bases and J gave up 2 bases, with 10 bases separating them. Germline V gene lookup returns CDR1 MNHEY and CDR2 SVGAGI. The CDR3 is made up of 14 amino acids. The CDR3 is CASSYKGITYEQYF. CDR3 coding DNA: TGTGCCAGCAGTTACAAGGGGATTACCTACGAGCAGTACTTC.

This clonotype turned up a few times. The V and J genes are TRBV20-1 and TRBJ1-2; unclear D gene. Germline V gene lookup returns CDR1 DFQATT and CDR2 SNEGSKA (reference sequence). The ends were cut back, 0 bases at V and 6 bases at J, with 14 bases in the middle. The CDR3 loop spans 14 amino acids. CDR3 coding DNA: TGCAGTGCTAGAGAGGTTCGGCAGGTCAATGGCTACACCTTC. Protein: CSAREVRQVNGYTF.

This clonotype came up a few times. The chain joins TRBV27 to TRBJ1-1, with D uncertain. Germline CDR1 reads MNHEY; CDR2 reads SMNVEV (reference sequence). V lost 5 bases, J lost 1 base, and 11 bases lay in between. CDR3 length equals 14 residues. The CDR3 is CASSGRAPNTEAFF. In nucleotides, the CDR3 is TGTGCCAGCAGTGGCCGGGCCCCGAACACTGAAGCTTTCTTT.

Within the sample, this clonotype is medium-sized. This chain links TRBV2 with TRBJ1-6; TRBD1 aligns across 9 bases. The J segment lost 12 bases and the V segment lost 4 bases, leaving 10 bases of the junction unmatched. Germline loops: CDR1 SNHLY, CDR2 FYNNEI. The CDR3 sequence is 15 residues long. The chain's CDR3 is CASSGGQGRWGPLHF. The CDR3 DNA is TGTGCCAGCAGTGGGGGACAGGGAAGGTGGGGACCCCTCCACTTT.

The chain is built from TRBV12-3 or TRBV12-4 and TRBJ1-6; weak D call: TRBD1 (5 bases). This CDR3 has 11 residues. The germline V and J ends were trimmed by 3 bases and 16 bases, with 10 bases remaining between them. The chain's CDR3 is CASSFGGVLHF. The CDR3 DNA reads TGTGCCAGCAGTTTTGGGGGGGTTCTCCACTTT.

This clonotype was observed a handful of times. This chain uses TRBV7-2 with TRBJ1-1, with 12 bases matching TRBD1. Trimming took 2 bases from V and 2 from J; bases not matched to a gene: 3. CDR3 length equals 16 residues. The germline gives CDR1 SGHTA, CDR2 FQGNSA. CDR3: CASSLWGQGANTEAFF. The CDR3 nucleotides are TGTGCCAGCAGCTTATGGGGACAGGGGGCAAACACTGAAGCTTTCTTT.

The chain combines TRBV5-6 with TRBJ2-7; TRBD1 or TRBD2 may be the D gene (5 bases each). Germline assignment: CDR1 SGHDT and CDR2 YYEEEE. CDR3 length equals 15 residues. Trimming took 4 bases from V and 2 from J, leaving 16 bases between them. This chain's CDR3 is CASSRTGTATYEQYF. DNA for the CDR3: TGTGCCAGCAGCCGTACCGGGACCGCTACCTACGAGCAGTACTTC.

This clonotype was counted a few times. The J gene is TRBJ2-7, the V gene TRBV12-3 or TRBV12-4, with 9 nucleotides matching TRBD1. There are 13 residues in the CDR3. V dropped 6 bases and J dropped 3; count of bases not matched to a gene: 3. The CDR3 loop is CASSRDRVYEQYF. DNA of the CDR3: TGTGCCAGCAGCCGGGACAGGGTCTACGAGCAGTACTTC.

The chain has TRBV19 and TRBJ1-5; maybe TRBD1 (5 bases). This CDR3 region has 13 residues. With 4 bases removed from V and 8 bases from J, the gap between germline ends came to 12 bases. Germline CDR1 reads LNHDA; CDR2 reads SQIVND (reference sequence). CDR3 sequence reads: CASSKTAIKPQHF. CDR3 in DNA: TGTGCCAGTAGTAAGACAGCAATCAAGCCCCAGCATTTT.